A few counts support the clone carrying this TCR beta chain. Germline V gene sequence: CDR1 SEHNR, CDR2 FQNEAQ (reference sequence). V lost 2 bases, J lost 4 bases, and 6 bases stayed unmatched. The length of the CDR3 is 15 residues. Using RNA transcripts as the source, TCR beta CDR3 regions were amplified. When the TCR CDR3 underwent first-round RT-PCR, the HTBI primer set was used. In TCRdb, the multiplex PCR reads were re-called with MiXCR into one record per CDR3 protein. The data show around 300,000 distinct CDR3 sequences, roughly 18% seen once. This specimen belongs to a study of T cells in Graves' hyperthyroidism and ophthalmopathy.

The V and J genes are TRBV7-9 and TRBJ2-5; TRBD1 agrees at 8 bases. The specimen was blood. The receptor was isolated from a man in his fifties with Graves' ophthalmopathy. The CDR3, as DNA: TGTGCCAGCAGCTTAAGCTCAGGGGGCAGAGAGACCCAGTACTTC. Amino acid sequence: CASSLSSGGRETQYF.